Shown below are 9 T cell receptor beta chains from a single sample sequenced in a study of T cells in Graves' hyperthyroidism and ophthalmopathy. Amplification of TCR beta CDR3 regions was performed using RNA transcripts as template. The TCR CDR3 first-round RT-PCR relied on the HTBI primer set. MiXCR was run by TCRdb on the multiplex PCR reads, yielding one entry per CDR3 protein. Of about 360,000 distinct CDR3 sequences listed, about 19% are singletons. Sample: blood. The origin of the receptors is a woman in her late teens or twenties with Graves' hyperthyroidism.

This clonotype was detected many times. This chain links TRBV2 with TRBJ1-1, with D hard to call. The CDR3 covers 14 residues. Per the germline V gene, CDR1 is SNHLY and CDR2 is FYNNEI. V lost 8 bases to trimming and J lost 2 bases, with 15 bases between them. The CDR3 here is CASRVRGVNTEAFF. The CDR3 bases are TGTGCCAGCCGAGTCAGAGGCGTCAACACTGAAGCTTTCTTT.

The sample holds a few counts of this clonotype. The genes are TRBV11-1 and TRBJ2-2; no definite D call. This CDR3 comprises 16 residues. Germline V lookup: CDR1 SGHAT, CDR2 FQDESV (reference sequence). The V end lost 2 bases, the J end lost 1 base, and 11 bases lay between the germline ends. The chain's CDR3 is CASSLTSVGNTGELFF. The CDR3 region has the DNA TGTGCCAGCAGCTTAACCAGTGTGGGGAACACCGGGGAGCTGTTTTTT.

This clonotype was recorded many times. V and J are TRBV6-1 and TRBJ2-5; 7 nucleotides match TRBD1. With 0 bases clipped from V and 3 bases from J, the junction kept 4 bases outside the gene matches. The CDR3 runs 15 residues. In germline, CDR1 is MNHNS, CDR2 SASEGT. CDR3 loop: CASSEAWGQKETQYF. CDR3 DNA sequence: TGTGCCAGCAGTGAAGCGTGGGGACAGAAAGAGACCCAGTACTTC.

This chain connects TRBV3-1 to TRBJ1-1; D is unclear. The CDR3 totals 14 residues. Germline V gene data show CDR1 as LGHDT and CDR2 as YNNKEL (reference sequence). The V gene lost 8 bases and the J gene lost 0 bases, with 13 bases spanning the gap. Here the CDR3 DNA reads TGTGCCAGCCAGTTAACCGTGATGAACACTGAAGCTTTCTTT. Its protein is CASQLTVMNTEAFF.

The sample holds many counts of this clonotype. The chain carries TRBV2 and TRBJ1-5; tentatively, D is TRBD1 (5 bases). The CDR3 covers 15 residues. The V gene lost 4 bases and the J gene lost 7 bases, with 17 bases spanning the gap. The germline V gene encodes CDR1 SNHLY and CDR2 FYNNEI. The CDR3 is CASSAIGDAGQPQHF. CDR3 DNA sequence: TGTGCCAGCAGTGCAATAGGGGACGCGGGACAGCCCCAGCATTTT.

This clonotype was counted ten times or more. This chain uses TRBV24-1 with TRBJ1-2; D remains ambiguous. Germline V CDR1 and CDR2: KGHDR, SFDVKD. V was shortened by 1 base and J by 8 bases, with 13 bases between the two germline ends. The CDR3 has 14 amino acids. The chain's CDR3 is CATSDFRELWGYTF. The CDR3 DNA follows: TGTGCCACCAGTGATTTTAGGGAGCTTTGGGGCTACACCTTC.

The chain links TRBV4-1 to TRBJ1-6; D is unresolved. This CDR3 is built from 15 residues. The V end lost 2 bases, the J end lost 5 bases, and 10 bases lay between the germline ends. Germline V CDR1 and CDR2: MGHRA, YSYEKL. CDR3: CASSQFLGDNSPLHF. The DNA for the CDR3 is TGCGCCAGCAGCCAATTCCTCGGGGATAATTCACCCCTCCACTTT.

Ten or more counts support this clonotype. This sequence joins TRBV6-1 and TRBJ2-7; D gene uncertain. This CDR3 contains 14 residues. The ends were cut back, 2 bases at V and 3 bases at J, with 11 bases in the middle. Germline CDR1 is MNHNS and CDR2 is SASEGT. CDR3 DNA sequence: TGTGCCAGCAGTGAAATCGAGGCGTACTACGAGCAGTACTTC. This sequence encodes CASSEIEAYYEQYF.

Ten or more counts support this clonotype. The chain employs TRBV28 and TRBJ2-5, with no clear D. V was pared by 6 bases and J by 1 base, with 15 bases between. The CDR3 contains 15 residues. Germline CDR1 and CDR2: MDHEN and SYDVKM. The CDR3 nucleotides are TGTGCCAGCAGCAGACAAGACCACGGCCAAGAGACCCAGTACTTC. Protein product: CASSRQDHGQETQYF.